Listed here are 15 T cell receptor beta chains from one sample, sequenced in a study of blood T cell repertoires in COVID-19 (dated by TCRdb to about 2020). Receptor libraries were prepared by the immunoSEQ multiplex PCR assay. What TCRdb holds here is the immuneACCESS table cut down to in-frame rearrangements. Part of the clones is not present; checked against another copy, under half of the missing clones reflect an unresolved V gene, and the others are unexplained. Here the sample has 190,000 or so clones; around 88% occur a single time. Together, the top ten hold 2.5% to 3.5% of the sample. Material: peripheral blood. The receptors derive from a man aged 45 to 65 with active or convalescent COVID-19.

The chain couples TRBV27 to TRBJ2-7, with 8 bases lining up with TRBD1. There are 16 residues in the CDR3. Germline trimming cut 2 bases from V and 5 bases from J; bases unmatched to any gene: 11. Germline V gene lookup returns CDR1 MNHEY and CDR2 SMNVEV (reference sequence). CDR3 in DNA: TGTGCCAGCAGTTTAATTAGCGGCAGGGGGCCAAACGAGCAGTACTTC. Translating it yields CASSLISGRGPNEQYF.

Comments on this clone: A junction end diverges from the germline sequence, so it may reflect a read error. V gene TRBV7-8 combines with J gene TRBJ2-7, with TRBD2 identical over 10 bases. The CDR3 runs 14 residues. Looked up from germline, CDR1 is SGHVS and CDR2 is FQNEAQ. The CDR3, as DNA: TGTGCCAGCAGGACACCGGGACTAGCGAGGGCGTCGGACTTC. Protein sequence: CASRTPGLARASDF.

The chain has TRBV20-1 and TRBJ2-1; D unclear. CDR1 is DFQATT, CDR2 SNEGSKA, per germline (reference sequence). The CDR3 runs to 10 residues. The germline V and J ends were trimmed by 6 bases and 9 bases, with 9 bases remaining between them. CDR3 sequence: CSAQSREQFF. The DNA of the CDR3 is TGCAGTGCCCAGTCTCGTGAGCAGTTCTTC.

The chain is built from TRBV7-9 and TRBJ1-2, with TRBD1 identical over 9 bases. CDR3 length: 14 residues. Germline CDR1 SEHNR, CDR2 FQNEAQ (reference sequence). The J segment lost 7 bases and the V segment lost 5 bases, leaving 8 bases of the junction unmatched. CDR3 nucleotide sequence: TGTGCCAGCAGCCCAGGACAGGGGAGCTCTGGCTACACCTTC. It is translated as CASSPGQGSSGYTF. Drawing the rest from reference TRBV7-9 and TRBJ1-2, the complete variable domain is DTGVSQNPRHKITKRGQNVTFRCDPISEHNRLYWYRQTLGQGPEFLTYFQNEAQLEKSRLLSDRFSAERPKGSFSTLEIQRTEQGDSAMYLCASSPGQGSSGYTFGSGTRLTVV.

This sequence joins TRBV6-5 and TRBJ2-7; D not resolved. The CDR3 consists of 13 residues. Looked up from germline, CDR1 is MNHEY and CDR2 is SVGAGI. The V end lost 6 bases, the J end lost 1 base, and 10 bases lay between the germline ends. CDR3 bases: TGTGCCAGCAGCCTAACTCAATCCTACGAGCAGTACTTC. Its translation is CASSLTQSYEQYF.

V is TRBV2 and J is TRBJ2-5, with 7 positions matching TRBD2. The CDR3 totals 15 residues. CDR1 and CDR2 (germline): SNHLY, FYNNEI. V lost 4 bases to trimming and J lost 2 bases; unmatched junction nucleotides: 7. The CDR3 spells CASSAPGGLQETQYF. Written as DNA, the CDR3 is TGTGCCAGCAGTGCCCCCGGGGGGTTGCAAGAGACCCAGTACTTC.

This clone was observed a single time. This chain connects TRBV7-6 to TRBJ2-1, with D unresolved. Trimming took 5 bases from V and 0 from J, leaving 14 bases between them. Per the germline V gene, CDR1 is SGHVS and CDR2 is FNYEAQ. The CDR3 totals 16 residues. In DNA, the CDR3 is TGTGCCAGCAGCCTTTTGGGCGAGAGCTCCTACAATGAGCAGTTCTTC. Translated: CASSLLGESSYNEQFF.

The chain couples TRBV3-1 (or the pseudogene TRBV3-2) to TRBJ1-1, with a weak D call TRBD1 (5 bases). In germline, CDR1 is LGHDT, CDR2 YNNKEL (reference sequence). The CDR3 runs 19 residues. Trimming took 0 bases from V and 0 from J, leaving 20 bases between them. The CDR3 DNA sequence: TGTGCCAGCAGCCAAGACCCAAGGCACAGGCGTAATATGAACACTGAAGCTTTCTTT. It is translated as CASSQDPRHRRNMNTEAFF.

In its sample, this clone was seen a few times. The chain joins TRBV19 to TRBJ2-1, with D tentatively TRBD2 (5 bases). This CDR3 is built from 14 residues. Per germline, CDR1 LNHDA and CDR2 SQIVND (reference sequence). The ends were cut back, 1 base at V and 8 bases at J, with 12 bases in the middle. The chain's CDR3 is CASSIGLFTDEQFF. CDR3 coding DNA: TGTGCCAGTAGTATAGGACTATTTACGGATGAGCAGTTCTTC.

The rearrangement uses TRBV3-1 (or the pseudogene TRBV3-2) and TRBJ1-2; D gene uncertain. Germline V gene lookup returns CDR1 LGHDT and CDR2 YNNKEL (reference sequence). V was clipped by 4 bases and J by 0 bases, with 18 bases between them. CDR3 length: 17 residues. The CDR3 coding sequence is TGTGCCAGCAGCCCCTTGCTGCGCCGGAGCCCTAACTATGGCTACACCTTC. Amino acid sequence: CASSPLLRRSPNYGYTF.

A word on this clone: At the DNA level, this CDR3 is encoded by other sequences in the same sample as well. The chain is built from TRBV11-2 and TRBJ2-2, with D hard to call. The V gene lost 0 bases and the J gene lost 6 bases, with 5 bases spanning the gap. CDR3 length: 13 residues. The germline V gene encodes CDR1 SGHAT and CDR2 FQNNGV. DNA of the CDR3: TGTGCCAGCAGCTTAGAGGGCCCCGGGGAGCTGTTTTTT. It codes for CASSLEGPGELFF.

In this sample, this clone turned up a few times. V usage is TRBV27 and J usage is TRBJ1-1; D remains unclear. CDR1 MNHEY and CDR2 SMNVEV come from the germline V gene (reference sequence). Trimming took off 5 bases at V and 2 bases at J, with 15 bases between the two ends. The CDR3 consists of 15 residues. Here the CDR3 DNA reads TGTGCCAGCAGTCCCCCGACCTCGGGAAACACTGAAGCTTTCTTT. Translation gives CASSPPTSGNTEAFF.

The chain combines TRBV6-6 with TRBJ2-3, with 15 bases lining up with TRBD2. Germline assignment: CDR1 MNHNY and CDR2 SVGAGI (reference sequence). Trimming at V came to 4 bases and at J to 2 bases, leaving 1 base not matched to a gene. The length of the CDR3 is 16 residues. CDR3 protein: CASSWTSGGVTDTQYF. CDR3 sequence (DNA): TGTGCCAGCAGTTGGACTAGCGGGGGGGTCACAGATACGCAGTATTTT.

This clone was seen a handful of times. V and J are TRBV28 and TRBJ1-2; the D is unclear. Germline CDR1 is MDHEN and CDR2 is SYDVKM. The V and J ends lost 5 bases and 5 bases respectively, with 12 bases between them. The CDR3 runs 13 residues. This chain's CDR3 is CASSPLGSYGYTF. The CDR3 DNA sequence: TGTGCCAGCAGTCCCCTGGGCTCTTATGGCTACACCTTC.

The chain employs TRBV30 and TRBJ1-1; the D gene is possibly TRBD1 (6 bases). Germline V gene data show CDR1 as GTSNPN and CDR2 as SVGIG (reference sequence). Trimming left V 2 bases short and J 11 bases short, with 18 bases between. This CDR3 has 13 amino acids. CDR3 sequence: CAWSRRGGLRAFF. CDR3 nucleotide sequence: TGTGCCTGGAGTAGGAGGGGGGGGCTACGGGCTTTCTTT.